This T cell receptor beta chain was observed in a study of T cell responses to AZD1222 COVID-19 vaccine (dated by TCRdb to 2020 to 2022). Background on the whole study: TCR sequencing covered 233 trial participants: 200 to 220 given two doses of AZD1222 and about 26 given two doses of MenACWY control vaccine. Trial participants were enrolled into age subgroups of 18-55, 56-69 and 70-plus years, which contained 148, 28 and 57 TCR-sequenced participants, respectively.

The CDR3 regions of human TCRbeta chains were analyzed by immunosequencing. Per the source publication's procedure: TCRs in the repertoires were matched against a reference library of SARS-CoV-2-specific TCRs that had been generated with the MIRA antigen-specificity platform. Breadth meant the fraction of unique TCRs that were SARS-CoV-2-associated, whereas depth meant the fraction of total T cells that were SARS-CoV-2-associated. Using the MIRA data, each spike-specific TCR was assigned both to the spike region to which the TCR was reactive and to a CD4 or CD8 class. Log10-transformed breadth and depth values were compared by one-way ANOVA with Sidak's multiple comparisons tests. This immuneACCESS table, as held by TCRdb, lists in-frame sequences with V and J called but not all clones. Of the missing ones, under half trace to an unresolved V gene in checked studies; the others have no known cause. From that table come the V and J calls and clone size; the DNA was used to work out D and trimming. Counted in this sample were about 84,000 clones; 75% to 90% of them appeared once. About 12% of the sample goes to the ten largest clones.

Notes on this clone: The antigen it binds to is not known. No much larger clone is present one base from it, and per-base qualities are unavailable.

Broader findings and caveats from the paper: The 56-69-year group was small, and its depth increase did not reach significance, likely because of low power. CD4 TCRs associated with the vaccine covered the entire spike protein, and the dominant responses were in regions 160-218 and 743-854. Spike-specific TCR breadth and depth rose significantly after two AZD1222 doses compared with day 0 and with MenACWY recipients. Reportedly, almost half of the unique spike-specific TCRs recognized epitopes lying outside the regions that are mutated in the B.1.351 and B.1.1.7 variants. Most participants were white British and females outnumbered males, and the authors suggested that clonal diversity may have been underestimated. Conclusions about previously exposed vaccinees are limited because only a handful of AZD1222 recipients were SARS-CoV-2 seropositive at baseline. Because no samples from the day 14 peak response were available, repertoires could be characterized only after the peak T cell response.

The sample's time point label is to be understood as: about 28 days (+/-7) after the second vaccine dose. Because spike-specific TCR depth and breadth did not differ between the two schedules, AZD1222 recipients who got a second dose at roughly 4 weeks were pooled with those who got a second dose at roughly 12 weeks. Samples from vaccinated people were obtained from the UK trials COV001 and COV002, which included a single-blind randomized controlled phase 2/3 trial of AZD1222 (ChAdOx1 nCoV-19) in healthy adults. For TCRbeta chain sequencing, PBMC samples from trial participants were taken at day 0 and at day 28 after the second dose. The CDR3, cysteine through phenylalanine, is 12 amino acids long. Only the CDR3 region is kept as DNA, spanning 36 bases read in frame from base 1. V sheds 1 base and J sheds 7 bases, leaving 8 bases between their ends. Reading the germline V gene gives CDR1 SGHDT and CDR2 YYEEEE.

The chain was built from TRBV5-6 and TRBJ1-1, with the D gene call left open. This specimen consisted of peripheral blood, obtained 28 days after the second AZD1222 dose. This TCR came from an adult who received the AZD1222 COVID-19 vaccine. The DNA reads TGTGCCAGCAGCTTGTACTCGGGTGAAGCTTTCTTT. Protein translation: CASSLYSGEAFF.